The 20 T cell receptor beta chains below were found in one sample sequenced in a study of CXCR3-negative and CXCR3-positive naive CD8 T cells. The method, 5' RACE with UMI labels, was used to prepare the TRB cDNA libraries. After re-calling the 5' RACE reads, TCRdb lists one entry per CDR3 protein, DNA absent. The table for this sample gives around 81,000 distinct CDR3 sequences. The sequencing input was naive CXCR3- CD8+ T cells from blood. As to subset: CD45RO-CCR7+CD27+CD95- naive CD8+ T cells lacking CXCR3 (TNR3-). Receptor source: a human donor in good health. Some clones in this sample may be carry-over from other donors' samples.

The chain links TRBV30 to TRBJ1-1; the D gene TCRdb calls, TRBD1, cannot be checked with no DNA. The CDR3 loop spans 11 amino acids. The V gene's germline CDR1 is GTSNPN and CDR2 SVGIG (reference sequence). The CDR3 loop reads CAGKGDTEAFF.

The CDR3 sequence: CASSLRDDYEQYF. This sequence joins TRBV7-7 and TRBJ2-7; TCRdb proposes TRBD1, but this gene call is untestable without DNA. Germline V CDR1 and CDR2: SSHAT, FNYEAQ (reference sequence). The CDR3 extends over 13 amino acids.

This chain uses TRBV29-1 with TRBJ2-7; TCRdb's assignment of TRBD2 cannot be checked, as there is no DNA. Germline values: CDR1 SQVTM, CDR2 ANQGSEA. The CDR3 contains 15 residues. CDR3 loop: CSVVLGTSGYYEQYF.

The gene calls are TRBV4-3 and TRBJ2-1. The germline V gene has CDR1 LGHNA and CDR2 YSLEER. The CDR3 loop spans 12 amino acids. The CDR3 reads CASSQDKDEQFF.

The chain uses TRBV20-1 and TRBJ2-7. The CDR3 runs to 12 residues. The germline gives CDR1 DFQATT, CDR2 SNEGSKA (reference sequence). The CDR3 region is CSARDKWGEQYF.

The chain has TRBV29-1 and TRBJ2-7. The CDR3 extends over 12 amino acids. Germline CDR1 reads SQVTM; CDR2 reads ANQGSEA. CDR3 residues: CSVEGESYEQYF.

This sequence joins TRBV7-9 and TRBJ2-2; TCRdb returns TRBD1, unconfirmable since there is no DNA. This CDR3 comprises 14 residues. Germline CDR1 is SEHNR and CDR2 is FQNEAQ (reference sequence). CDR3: CASSRQGSTGELFF. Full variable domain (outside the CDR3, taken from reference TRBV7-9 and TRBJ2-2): DTGVSQNPRHKITKRGQNVTFRCDPISEHNRLYWYRQTLGQGPEFLTYFQNEAQLEKSRLLSDRFSAERPKGSFSTLEIQRTEQGDSAMYLCASSRQGSTGELFFGEGSRLTVL.

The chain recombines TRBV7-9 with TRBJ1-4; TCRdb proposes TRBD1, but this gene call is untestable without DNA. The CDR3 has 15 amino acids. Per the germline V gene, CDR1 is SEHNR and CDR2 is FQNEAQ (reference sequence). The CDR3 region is CASSSGTATNEKLFF.

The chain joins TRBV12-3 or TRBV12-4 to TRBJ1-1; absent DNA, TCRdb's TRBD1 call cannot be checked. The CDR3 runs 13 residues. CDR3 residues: CASRLKPGVVAFF.

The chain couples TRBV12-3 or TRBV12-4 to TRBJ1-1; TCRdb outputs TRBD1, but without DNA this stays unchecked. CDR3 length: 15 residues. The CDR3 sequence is CASSLKTGVNTEAFF.

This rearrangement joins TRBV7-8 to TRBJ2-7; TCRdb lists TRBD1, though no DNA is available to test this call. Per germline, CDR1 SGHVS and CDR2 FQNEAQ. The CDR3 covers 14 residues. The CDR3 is CASSLVQGWNEQYF.

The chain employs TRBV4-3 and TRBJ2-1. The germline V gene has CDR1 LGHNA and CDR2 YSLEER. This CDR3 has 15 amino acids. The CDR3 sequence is CASSQDETTKNEQFF.

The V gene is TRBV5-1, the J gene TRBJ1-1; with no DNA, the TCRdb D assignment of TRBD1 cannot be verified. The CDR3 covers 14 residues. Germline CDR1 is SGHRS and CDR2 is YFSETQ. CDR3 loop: CASSPGFDEPEAFF.

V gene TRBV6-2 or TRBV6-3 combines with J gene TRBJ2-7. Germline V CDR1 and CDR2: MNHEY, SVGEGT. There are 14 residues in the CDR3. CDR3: CASSLIDHPYEQYF.

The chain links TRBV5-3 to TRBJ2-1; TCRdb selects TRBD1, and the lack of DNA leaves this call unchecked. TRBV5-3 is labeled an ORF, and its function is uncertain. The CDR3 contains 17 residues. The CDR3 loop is CARSPNPDRGLWHEQFF.

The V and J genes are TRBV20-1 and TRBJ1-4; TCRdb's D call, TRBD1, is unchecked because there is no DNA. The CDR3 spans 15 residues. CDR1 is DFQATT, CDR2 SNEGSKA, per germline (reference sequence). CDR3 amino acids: CSARDRASGGEKLFF.

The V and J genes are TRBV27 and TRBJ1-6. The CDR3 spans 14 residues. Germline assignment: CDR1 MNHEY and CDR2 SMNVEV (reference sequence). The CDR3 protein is CASMGYSRLSPLHF.

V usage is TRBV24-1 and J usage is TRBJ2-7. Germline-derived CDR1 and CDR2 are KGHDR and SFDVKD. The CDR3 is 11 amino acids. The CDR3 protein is CATSYLYEQYF.

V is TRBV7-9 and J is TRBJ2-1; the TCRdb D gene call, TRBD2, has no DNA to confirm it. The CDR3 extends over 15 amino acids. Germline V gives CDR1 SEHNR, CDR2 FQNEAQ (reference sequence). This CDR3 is CASSFGTSGYNEQFF.

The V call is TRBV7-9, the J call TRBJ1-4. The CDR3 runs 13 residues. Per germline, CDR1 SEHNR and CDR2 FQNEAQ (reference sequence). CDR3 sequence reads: CASSDSRVRKLFF.